These 21 T cell receptor beta chains were sequenced from one sample in a study of cytomegalovirus exposure and HLA in healthy donors. Using immunoSEQ multiplex PCR, the repertoire was profiled, and TCRdb retains in-frame clones only, with some absent. The table records fewer than 100,000 clones, roughly 93% of them present only once. The source material was PBMCs. The source of these receptors is a man under 40 in good health and CMV-seronegative.

V gene TRBV6-5 combines with J gene TRBJ1-1; 7 bases map to TRBD1. Germline assignment: CDR1 MNHEY and CDR2 SVGAGI. The CDR3 spans 13 residues. Trimming cost V 6 bases and J 9 bases; bases outside gene matches: 10. CDR3 coding DNA: TGTGCCAGCAGCCCGGGACAGTCGGTCAAAGCTTTCTTT. It specifies CASSPGQSVKAFF.

The gene calls are TRBV2 and TRBJ1-1; D remains ambiguous. The CDR3 spans 15 residues. Germline CDR1 SNHLY, CDR2 FYNNEI. V was trimmed by 6 bases and J by 2 bases, leaving 16 bases between them. The CDR3 sequence is CASRRFGTTNTEAFF. The DNA for the CDR3 is TGTGCCAGCAGGAGGTTTGGCACTACTAACACTGAAGCTTTCTTT.

The gene calls are TRBV9 and TRBJ2-1, with 11 bases lining up with TRBD2. The germline V gene has CDR1 SGDLS and CDR2 YYNGEE. The CDR3 covers 15 residues. Losses at the gene ends were 5 bases for V and 7 bases for J; bases not matched to a gene: 8. CDR3 residues: CASRKPGLAANEQFF. In DNA form, the CDR3 reads TGTGCCAGCAGGAAACCGGGACTAGCGGCAAATGAGCAGTTCTTC.

This chain connects TRBV5-1 to TRBJ2-5; 11 bases agree with TRBD1. Losses at the gene ends were 3 bases for V and 5 bases for J; bases not matched to a gene: 6. The V gene's germline CDR1 is SGHRS and CDR2 YFSETQ. This CDR3 comprises 15 residues. CDR3 sequence: CASSSGTGGRETQYF. In DNA, the CDR3 is TGCGCCAGCAGCTCCGGGACAGGGGGAAGGGAGACCCAGTACTTC.

The chain is built from TRBV7-9 and TRBJ1-5; 8 nucleotides line up with TRBD1. J lost 3 bases, V lost 1 base, and 2 bases had no gene match. This CDR3 has 15 amino acids. Germline V gives CDR1 SEHNR, CDR2 FQNEAQ (reference sequence). The CDR3 coding sequence is TGTGCCAGCAGCTTAGGGACAGGGTTCAATCAGCCCCAGCATTTT. It codes for CASSLGTGFNQPQHF.

The chain employs TRBV5-8 and TRBJ1-1, with D uncertain. CDR3 length equals 11 residues. From germline, CDR1 is SGHTS and CDR2 YDEGEE. Trimming left V 9 bases short and J 9 bases short, with 15 bases between. CDR3 sequence: CATAVREQAFF. The CDR3 DNA sequence: TGTGCCACCGCGGTCCGGGAACAAGCTTTCTTT.

V gene TRBV28 combines with J gene TRBJ2-7; 7 positions match TRBD2. Per the germline V gene, CDR1 is MDHEN and CDR2 is SYDVKM. After removal of 7 bases from V and 5 bases from J, the junction contained 8 bases not matched to a gene. The CDR3 loop spans 13 amino acids. CDR3 sequence (DNA): TGTGCCAGCAAATGGCGGGAGCTACACGAGCAGTACTTC. It is translated as CASKWRELHEQYF.

V usage is TRBV4-1 and J usage is TRBJ1-2, with no clear D. Germline V gene sequence: CDR1 MGHRA, CDR2 YSYEKL. Trimming took 0 bases from V and 5 from J, leaving 16 bases between them. The CDR3 length is 16 residues. The DNA for the CDR3 is TGCGCCAGCAGCCAAGATCGGAGCCTACCCGGATATGGCTACACCTTC. Its protein is CASSQDRSLPGYGYTF.

The chain uses TRBV5-1 and TRBJ2-1; D is possibly TRBD2 (5 bases). Trimming shortened V by 0 bases and J by 0 bases, and 10 bases separated the two germline ends. Germline V gene sequence: CDR1 SGHRS, CDR2 YFSETQ. This CDR3 comprises 16 residues. The CDR3 here is CASSLAAGSSYNEQFF. The CDR3 DNA sequence: TGCGCCAGCAGCTTGGCCGCGGGTAGCTCCTACAATGAGCAGTTCTTC.

The V and J genes are TRBV2 and TRBJ2-7, with 10 nucleotides matching TRBD1. V was clipped by 9 bases and J by 3 bases; unmatched bases: 17. CDR3 size: 17 residues. Germline lookup yields CDR1 SNHLY and CDR2 FYNNEI. In nucleotides, the CDR3 is TGTGCCAGTAGCCCCGTTCAGGGGACAGGGGATAGCTACGAGCAGTACTTC. As protein: CASSPVQGTGDSYEQYF.

DNA for the CDR3: TGTGCCAGCAGTCGCGGTCCGTTAGGACAAGCAGATACGCAGTATTTT. It is translated as CASSRGPLGQADTQYF. The chain carries TRBV27 and TRBJ2-3, with D possibly being TRBD1 (5 bases). Per germline, CDR1 MNHEY and CDR2 SMNVEV (reference sequence). There are 16 residues in the CDR3. V was trimmed by 5 bases and J by 4 bases, leaving 19 bases between them.

The V call is TRBV5-6, the J call TRBJ1-4; 9 bases align to TRBD1. In germline, CDR1 is SGHDT, CDR2 YYEEEE. This CDR3 region has 14 residues. V lost 3 bases and J lost 8; bases outside the gene matches: 5. The CDR3 region is CASSWDREEEKLFF. The CDR3 DNA reads as TGTGCCAGCAGCTGGGACAGGGAGGAAGAAAAACTGTTTTTT. The whole variable domain, filled in from reference TRBV5-6 and TRBJ1-4, reads DAGVTQSPTHLIKTRGQQVTLRCSPKSGHDTVSWYQQALGQGPQFIFQYYEEEERQRGNFPDRFSGHQFPNYSSELNVNALLLGDSALYLCASSWDREEEKLFFGSGTQLSVL.

V and J are TRBV6-5 and TRBJ1-2; D is unclear. Looked up from germline, CDR1 is MNHEY and CDR2 is SVGAGI. The CDR3 contains 13 residues. V shed 2 bases and J shed 9 bases, with 13 bases lying between them. This chain's CDR3 is CASSYRWEGSYTF. CDR3 coding DNA: TGTGCCAGCAGTTACCGCTGGGAGGGCAGCTACACCTTC.

A single count supports this clone. V is TRBV27 and J is TRBJ1-4; 7 nucleotides align to TRBD1. This CDR3 contains 15 residues. Trimming cost V 5 bases and J 8 bases; bases outside gene matches: 11. In germline, CDR1 is MNHEY, CDR2 SMNVEV (reference sequence). The CDR3 sequence: CASSPGTVVKEKLFF. CDR3 sequence (DNA): TGTGCCAGCAGTCCGGGGACAGTAGTGAAGGAAAAACTGTTTTTT.

V is TRBV2 and J is TRBJ2-7; TRBD1 agrees at 7 bases. The ends lost 5 bases at V and 3 bases at J; junction bases unmatched: 1. This CDR3 contains 12 residues. The germline gives CDR1 SNHLY, CDR2 FYNNEI. Here the CDR3 reads CASSQGDYEQYF. The CDR3 DNA reads as TGTGCCAGCAGTCAGGGGGACTACGAGCAGTACTTC.

The V and J genes are TRBV5-1 and TRBJ1-4; 10 nucleotides match TRBD1. Unmatched junction bases numbered 2, after V lost 0 bases and J lost 3 bases. Germline-derived CDR1 and CDR2 are SGHRS and YFSETQ. The CDR3 is 16 residues long. Here the CDR3 reads CASSLGTGGANEKLFF. For the CDR3, the DNA is TGCGCCAGCAGCTTGGGGACAGGGGGAGCTAATGAAAAACTGTTTTTT.

The gene calls are TRBV2 and TRBJ2-5; a possible D gene is TRBD1 (6 bases). The CDR3 extends over 14 amino acids. Trimming removed 3 bases at V and 2 bases at J, with 10 bases between. CDR1 and CDR2 (germline): SNHLY, FYNNEI. CDR3 protein: CASSEYREQETQYF. The CDR3 DNA sequence: TGTGCCAGCAGTGAGTACAGGGAACAAGAGACCCAGTACTTC.

The chain has TRBV7-8 and TRBJ2-7, with 10 bases that match TRBD2. CDR3 length: 14 residues. Germline V gene lookup returns CDR1 SGHVS and CDR2 FQNEAQ. V was clipped by 4 bases and J by 4 bases; unmatched bases: 4. The CDR3 loop reads CASSSSGSKYEQYF. For the CDR3, the DNA is TGTGCCAGCAGCTCTAGCGGGAGTAAATACGAGCAGTACTTC. The variable domain in full, completed from reference TRBV7-8 and TRBJ2-7, reads GAGVSQSPRYKVAKRGQDVALRCDPISGHVSLFWYQQALGQGPEFLTYFQNEAQLDKSGLPSDRFFAERPEGSVSTLKIQRTQQEDSAVYLCASSSSGSKYEQYFGPGTRLTVT.

The chain carries TRBV27 and TRBJ2-5; D remains unclear. Looked up from germline, CDR1 is MNHEY and CDR2 is SMNVEV (reference sequence). V was cut by 5 bases and J by 2 bases, with 27 bases left in between. This CDR3 is 19 amino acids long. The CDR3 protein is CASSPTPVSQARIQETQYF. The CDR3 nucleotides read TGTGCCAGCAGTCCGACCCCCGTTTCGCAGGCTCGAATTCAAGAGACCCAGTACTTC.

The chain is built from TRBV6-4 and TRBJ2-6; no clear D. Trimming removed 7 bases at V and 2 bases at J, with 9 bases between. The germline V gene encodes CDR1 MRHNA and CDR2 SNTAGT. The CDR3 length is 14 residues. For the CDR3, the DNA is TGTGCCAGCAACTTGTCGCCTGGGGCCAACGTCCTGACTTTC. As protein: CASNLSPGANVLTF.

The V gene is TRBV9, the J gene TRBJ2-3, with D unclear. The CDR3 is made up of 16 amino acids. Germline V gene sequence: CDR1 SGDLS, CDR2 YYNGEE. Trimming took 1 base from V and 0 from J, leaving 12 bases between them. The CDR3 spells CASSVLSDSSTDTQYF. CDR3 DNA: TGTGCCAGCAGCGTATTGAGCGACTCTAGCACAGATACGCAGTATTTT.